This passage covers 2 T cell receptor beta chains from one sample sequenced in a study of T-cell reconstitution after alpha-beta-depleted transplantation in children. TCRbeta library construction was performed incorporating unique molecular identifiers. TCRdb reanalysed the PCR reads using MiXCR and keeps one entry per CDR3 protein. The table includes fewer than 750,000 distinct CDR3 sequences, 27% detected once. The sample consisted of PBMCs, taken before TCRalphabeta/CD19-depleted stem cell transplant. These receptors all stem from a boy under two years old with Wiskott-Aldrich syndrome, due to receive a stem cell transplant.

This clonotype was observed a few times. V usage is TRBV12-3 or TRBV12-4 and J usage is TRBJ2-5; D may correspond to TRBD1 or TRBD2 (6 bases each). V gave up 8 bases and J gave up 1 base, with 20 bases separating them. The CDR3 spans 16 residues. The CDR3 DNA reads as TGTGCCAGCGGACTATCCGGGACACGGATCCAAGAGACCCAGTACTTC. Amino acids: CASGLSGTRIQETQYF.

The J gene is TRBJ2-7, the V gene TRBV2, with D tentatively TRBD1 or TRBD2 (5 bases each). This CDR3 comprises 15 residues. The V gene's germline CDR1 is SNHLY and CDR2 FYNNEI. V lost 7 bases and J lost 2, with 18 bases in between. As DNA, the CDR3 is TGTGCCAGCACCCGGGGCGCAGGGCCCACCTACGAGCAGTACTTC. As protein: CASTRGAGPTYEQYF.